A selection of T cell receptor beta chains follows, all from one sample in a study of T cell changes during pregnancy in multiple sclerosis. Only in-frame clones appear in the TCRdb table, and some are missing; sequencing was by immunoSEQ multiplex PCR. The data show about 52,000 clones, approximately 90% seen once. The sequencing here drew on CD4+ T cells from peripheral blood mononuclear cells, taken before pregnancy. The receptors here all came from a female donor with multiple sclerosis, enrolled in a pregnancy study. The CDR3 runs from the conserved cysteine through the conserved F or W. The D gene is left open where the match is weak. A row's size may be missing; if present it is once, few, many or a size class.

size,J,D,V,DNA,CDR3
few,TRBJ2-7,TRBD2,TRBV6-6,TGTGCCAGCAGGGGCGGGAGCCCCTCCTACGAGCAGTACTTC,CASRGGSPSYEQYF
NA,TRBJ2-1,NA,TRBV7-3,TGTGCCAGCAGCTCCTCACCCAACTCGAATGAGCAGTTCTTC,CASSSSPNSNEQFF
NA,TRBJ2-1,NA,TRBV10-3,TGTGCCATCGGAGGAGGAAGGGTGGGGAATGAGCAGTTCTTC,CAIGGGRVGNEQFF
NA,TRBJ2-2,TRBD2,TRBV4-3,TGCGCCAGCAGCCAGGGGACTAGCGGGTATGCCGGGGAGCTGTTTTTT,CASSQGTSGYAGELFF
NA,TRBJ2-1,TRBD2,TRBV7-3,TGTGCCAGCAGCTTACTAGCGGACAATGAGCAGTTCTTC,CASSLLADNEQFF
NA,TRBJ2-7,NA,TRBV6-1,TGTGCCAGCATCCAAGTCGGGGGTTCCTACGAGCAGTACTTC,CASIQVGGSYEQYF
NA,TRBJ1-2,TRBD1,TRBV2,TGTGCCAGCAGTGAAACCCGACAGGGGGCTAGTGGCTACACCTTC,CASSETRQGASGYTF
NA,TRBJ1-1,NA,TRBV2,TGTGCCAGCAGTTCCCAGGGGAAGGGGACTGAAGCTTTCTTT,CASSSQGKGTEAFF
NA,TRBJ2-1,TRBD1,TRBV5-1,TGCGCCAGCAGCTTGGGGGACAGGGCCTACAATGAGCAGTTCTTC,CASSLGDRAYNEQFF
NA,TRBJ2-5,TRBD2,TRBV27,TGTGCCAGCAGTTCGCGGGTCGGGCGGGGGGGAGAGACCCAGTACTTC,CASSSRVGRGGETQYF
NA,TRBJ1-6,TRBD1,TRBV30,TGTGCCTGGAGTAGACAGGGGATTTCACCCCTCCACTTT,CAWSRQGISPLHF
once,TRBJ2-7,NA,TRBV6-4,TGTGCCAGCCCTAAGTCGGGGAATCCCTACGAGCAGTACTTC,CASPKSGNPYEQYF
NA,TRBJ2-1,TRBD2,TRBV11-2,TGTGCCAGCAGCTCCTGGACTAGGGACTACAATGAGCAGTTCTTC,CASSSWTRDYNEQFF
once,TRBJ1-2,TRBD1,TRBV19,TGTGCCAGTAGAAAGGGGGCTGACTATGGCTACACCTTC,CASRKGADYGYTF
NA,TRBJ2-7,TRBD2,TRBV6-1,TGTGCCAGCGGGACTAGCGGGGCATTTTCCTACGAGCAGTACTTC,CASGTSGAFSYEQYF
NA,TRBJ2-3,NA,TRBV6-5,TGTGCCAGCCTAAATCCCCACACAGATACGCAGTATTTT,CASLNPHTDTQYF
NA,TRBJ2-1,TRBD2,TRBV7-2,TGTGCCAGCAGCTACGACTGGACGGGAGGTGAGCAGTTCTTC,CASSYDWTGGEQFF
NA,TRBJ2-7,NA,TRBV28,TGTGCCAGCACCTTAGGGAGCCTATACGAGCAGTACTTC,CASTLGSLYEQYF
NA,TRBJ1-1,TRBD1,TRBV18,TGTGCCAGCTCCTCCGACAGGGTGAGCACTGAAGCTTTCTTT,CASSSDRVSTEAFF
few,TRBJ1-1,NA,TRBV30,TGTGCCTGGAGTGTTGGAGGAACTGAAGCTTTCTTT,CAWSVGGTEAFF
NA,TRBJ2-5,TRBD1,TRBV10-3,TGTGCCATCAGTGAGGGGACAGGGGAAGAGACCCAGTACTTC,CAISEGTGEETQYF
NA,TRBJ2-3,NA,TRBV4-1,TGCGCCAGCAGCCAAGATTCCCTAGCCAGCACAGATACGCAGTATTTT,CASSQDSLASTDTQYF
NA,TRBJ2-7,NA,TRBV6-1,TGTGCCAGCAGCCCCAGGGGGGCCCCCTACGAGCAGTACTTC,CASSPRGAPYEQYF
once,TRBJ2-7,NA,TRBV21-1,TGTGCCAGCAGCAAAGAACAAATGGGGCGGCGTGACCCATACGAGCAGTACTTC,CASSKEQMGRRDPYEQYF
NA,TRBJ1-4,NA,TRBV29-1,TGCAGCGTTTTGGCAGGCCTTAATGAAAAACTGTTTTTT,CSVLAGLNEKLFF
NA,TRBJ1-2,TRBD1,TRBV7-8,TGTGCCAGCAGCGCGCGGAGGGACAGGATCGGTGGCTACACCTTC,CASSARRDRIGGYTF
NA,TRBJ1-1,TRBD1,TRBV11-2,TGTGCCAGCAGCTCGCACAGGGGGCGCAACACTGAAGCTTTCTTT,CASSSHRGRNTEAFF
NA,TRBJ1-1,NA,TRBV6-1,TGTGCCAGCAGTCCGTTCGGGGGAATGGACACTGAAGCTTTCTTT,CASSPFGGMDTEAFF